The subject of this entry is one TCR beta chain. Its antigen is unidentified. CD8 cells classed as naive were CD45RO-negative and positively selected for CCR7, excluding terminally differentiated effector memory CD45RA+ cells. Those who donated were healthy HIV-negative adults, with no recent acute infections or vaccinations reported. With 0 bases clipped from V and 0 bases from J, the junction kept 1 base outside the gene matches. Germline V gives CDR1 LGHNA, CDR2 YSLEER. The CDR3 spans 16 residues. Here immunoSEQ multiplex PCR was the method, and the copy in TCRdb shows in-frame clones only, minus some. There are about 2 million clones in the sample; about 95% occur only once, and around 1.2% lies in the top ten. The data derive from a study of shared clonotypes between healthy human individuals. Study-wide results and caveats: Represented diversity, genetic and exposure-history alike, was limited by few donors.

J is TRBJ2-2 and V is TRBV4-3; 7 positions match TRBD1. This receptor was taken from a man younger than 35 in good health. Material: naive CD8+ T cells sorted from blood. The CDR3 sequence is CASSQEQGPNTGELFF. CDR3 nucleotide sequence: TGCGCCAGCAGCCAAGAACAGGGGCCGAACACCGGGGAGCTGTTTTTT.